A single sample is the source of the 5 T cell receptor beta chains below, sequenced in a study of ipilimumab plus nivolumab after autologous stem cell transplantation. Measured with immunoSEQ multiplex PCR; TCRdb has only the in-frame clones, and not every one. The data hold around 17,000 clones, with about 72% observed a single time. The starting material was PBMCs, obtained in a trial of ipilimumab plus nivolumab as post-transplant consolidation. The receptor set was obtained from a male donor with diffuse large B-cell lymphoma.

In DNA form, the CDR3 reads TGTGCCAGCAGCTTAGGGACAGTCTCCTACGAGCAGTACTTC. Amino acid sequence: CASSLGTVSYEQYF. The V gene is TRBV7-9, the J gene TRBJ2-7; maybe TRBD1 (6 bases). With 1 base removed from V and 0 bases from J, the gap between germline ends came to 7 bases. Germline CDR1 is SEHNR and CDR2 is FQNEAQ (reference sequence). This CDR3 comprises 14 residues. The entire variable domain, with the rest obtained from reference TRBV7-9 and TRBJ2-7, is as follows: DTGVSQNPRHKITKRGQNVTFRCDPISEHNRLYWYRQTLGQGPEFLTYFQNEAQLEKSRLLSDRFSAERPKGSFSTLEIQRTEQGDSAMYLCASSLGTVSYEQYFGPGTRLTVT.

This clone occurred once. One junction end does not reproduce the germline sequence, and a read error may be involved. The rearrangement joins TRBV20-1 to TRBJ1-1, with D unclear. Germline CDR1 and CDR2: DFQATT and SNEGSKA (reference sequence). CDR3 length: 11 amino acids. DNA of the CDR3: TGCAATGCTAGAGATGGAGAGACAGCTTTCTTT. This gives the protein CNARDGETAFF.

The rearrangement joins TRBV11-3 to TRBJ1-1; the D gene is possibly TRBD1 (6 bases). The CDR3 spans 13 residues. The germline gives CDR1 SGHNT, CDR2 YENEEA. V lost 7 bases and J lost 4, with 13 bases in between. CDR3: CASTPAGATEAFF. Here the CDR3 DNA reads TGTGCCAGCACCCCAGCAGGGGCCACTGAAGCTTTCTTT.

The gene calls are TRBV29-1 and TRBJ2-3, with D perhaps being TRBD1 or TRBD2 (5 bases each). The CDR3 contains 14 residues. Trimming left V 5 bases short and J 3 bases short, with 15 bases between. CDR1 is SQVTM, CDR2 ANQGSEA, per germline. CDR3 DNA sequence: TGCAGCGTTATCCAGGGAGTACGGACAGATACGCAGTATTTT. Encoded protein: CSVIQGVRTDTQYF.

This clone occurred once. Written as DNA, the CDR3 is TGTGCCAGCAGTGAAGAGGGGACGGTTACCTACGAGCAGTACTTC. Residues: CASSEEGTVTYEQYF. The rearrangement links TRBV6-1 to TRBJ2-7, with D perhaps being TRBD1 or TRBD2 (5 bases each). The germline V gene has CDR1 MNHNS and CDR2 SASEGT. The CDR3 is 15 amino acids. V was pared by 1 base and J by 2 bases, with 12 bases between.